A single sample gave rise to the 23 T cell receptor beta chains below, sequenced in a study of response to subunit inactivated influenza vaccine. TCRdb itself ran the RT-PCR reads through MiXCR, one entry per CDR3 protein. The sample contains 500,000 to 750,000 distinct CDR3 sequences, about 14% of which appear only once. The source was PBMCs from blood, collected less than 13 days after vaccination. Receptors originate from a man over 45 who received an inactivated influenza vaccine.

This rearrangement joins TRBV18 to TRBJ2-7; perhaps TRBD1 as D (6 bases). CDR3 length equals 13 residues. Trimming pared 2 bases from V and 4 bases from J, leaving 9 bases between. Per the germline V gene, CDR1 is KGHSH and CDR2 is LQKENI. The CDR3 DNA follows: TGTGCCAGCTCACCAGACAGGCTTTACGAGCAGTACTTC. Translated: CASSPDRLYEQYF.

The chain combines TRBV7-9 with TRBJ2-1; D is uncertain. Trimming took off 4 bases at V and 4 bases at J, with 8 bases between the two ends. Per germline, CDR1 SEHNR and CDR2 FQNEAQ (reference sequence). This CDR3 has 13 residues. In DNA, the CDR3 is TGTGCCAGCAGCTCTGTCGGGTACAATGAGCAGTTCTTC. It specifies CASSSVGYNEQFF.

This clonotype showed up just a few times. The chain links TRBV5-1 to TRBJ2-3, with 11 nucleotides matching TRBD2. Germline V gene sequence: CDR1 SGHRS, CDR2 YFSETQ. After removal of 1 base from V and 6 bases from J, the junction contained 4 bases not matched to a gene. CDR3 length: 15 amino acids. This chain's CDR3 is CASSLSSSGRDTQYF. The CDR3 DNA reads TGCGCCAGCAGCTTGTCGTCTAGCGGGAGGGATACGCAGTATTTT.

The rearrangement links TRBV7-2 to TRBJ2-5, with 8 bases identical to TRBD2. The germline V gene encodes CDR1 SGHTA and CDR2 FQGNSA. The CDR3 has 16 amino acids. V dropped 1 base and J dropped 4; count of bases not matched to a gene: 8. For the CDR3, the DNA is TGTGCCAGCAGCTTAGGTGGCGGGAGGATGGCAGAGACCCAGTACTTC. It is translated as CASSLGGGRMAETQYF.

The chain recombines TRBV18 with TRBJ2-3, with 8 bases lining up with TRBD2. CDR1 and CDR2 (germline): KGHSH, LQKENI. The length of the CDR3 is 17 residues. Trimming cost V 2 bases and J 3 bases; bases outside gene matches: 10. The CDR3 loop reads CASSPRLPGGRTDTQYF. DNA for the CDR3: TGTGCCAGCTCACCAAGGTTGCCGGGGGGGCGAACAGATACGCAGTATTTT.

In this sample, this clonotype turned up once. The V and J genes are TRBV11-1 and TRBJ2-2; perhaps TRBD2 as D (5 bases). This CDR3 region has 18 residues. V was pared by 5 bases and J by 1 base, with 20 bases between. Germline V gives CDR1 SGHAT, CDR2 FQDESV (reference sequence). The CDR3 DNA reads TGTGCCAGCAGCCCGATCCCTCGGACTGCTAGGAACACCGGGGAGCTGTTTTTT. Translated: CASSPIPRTARNTGELFF.

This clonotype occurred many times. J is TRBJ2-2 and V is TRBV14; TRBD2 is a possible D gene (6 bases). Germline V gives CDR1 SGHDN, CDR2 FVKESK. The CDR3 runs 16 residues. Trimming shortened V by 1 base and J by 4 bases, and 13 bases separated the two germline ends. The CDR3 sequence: CASSQVVGLPTGELFF. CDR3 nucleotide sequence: TGTGCCAGCAGCCAAGTCGTCGGACTACCCACCGGGGAGCTGTTTTTT.

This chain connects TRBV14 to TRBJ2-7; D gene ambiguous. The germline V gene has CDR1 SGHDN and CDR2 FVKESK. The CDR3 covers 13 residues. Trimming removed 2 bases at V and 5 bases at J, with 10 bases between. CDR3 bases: TGTGCCAGCAGCCAATTTGGAGCTAACGAGCAGTACTTC. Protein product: CASSQFGANEQYF.

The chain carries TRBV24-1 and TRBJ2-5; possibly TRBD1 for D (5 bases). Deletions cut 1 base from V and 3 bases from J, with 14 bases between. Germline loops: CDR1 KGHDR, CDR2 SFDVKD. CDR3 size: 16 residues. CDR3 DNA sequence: TGTGCCACCAGTGATTTAGCGCGGCAGGGAAAAGAGACCCAGTACTTC. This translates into CATSDLARQGKETQYF.

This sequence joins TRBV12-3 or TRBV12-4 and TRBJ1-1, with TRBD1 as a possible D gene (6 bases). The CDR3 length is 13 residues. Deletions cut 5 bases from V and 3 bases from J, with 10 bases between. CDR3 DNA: TGTGCCAGCAGTCCTGACAGGTACACTGAAGCTTTCTTT. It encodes CASSPDRYTEAFF.

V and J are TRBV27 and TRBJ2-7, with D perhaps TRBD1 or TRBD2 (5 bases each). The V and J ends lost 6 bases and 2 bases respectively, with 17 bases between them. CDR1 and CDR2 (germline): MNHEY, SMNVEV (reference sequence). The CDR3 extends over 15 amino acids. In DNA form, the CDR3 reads TGTGCCAGCAGCTTCGGTTGGGACGCCACCTACGAGCAGTACTTC. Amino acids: CASSFGWDATYEQYF.

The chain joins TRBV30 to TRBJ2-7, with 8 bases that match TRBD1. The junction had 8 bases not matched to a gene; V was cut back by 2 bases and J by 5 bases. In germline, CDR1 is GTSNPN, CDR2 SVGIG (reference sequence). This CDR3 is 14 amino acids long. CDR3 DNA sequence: TGTGCCTGGAGTAGGTTACAGGGGGTAAACGAGCAGTACTTC. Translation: CAWSRLQGVNEQYF. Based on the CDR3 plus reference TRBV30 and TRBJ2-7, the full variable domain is SQTIHQWPATLVQPVGSPLSLECTVEGTSNPNLYWYRQAAGRGLQLLFYSVGIGQISSEVPQNLSASRPQDRQFILSSKKLLLSDSGFYLCAWSRLQGVNEQYFGPGTRLTVT.

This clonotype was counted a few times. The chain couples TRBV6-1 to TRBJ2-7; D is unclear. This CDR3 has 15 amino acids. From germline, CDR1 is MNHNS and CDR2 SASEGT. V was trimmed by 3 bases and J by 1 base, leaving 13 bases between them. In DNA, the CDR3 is TGTGCCAGCAGTGATGGGCATGGTCGTTCCTACGAGCAGTACTTC. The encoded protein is CASSDGHGRSYEQYF.

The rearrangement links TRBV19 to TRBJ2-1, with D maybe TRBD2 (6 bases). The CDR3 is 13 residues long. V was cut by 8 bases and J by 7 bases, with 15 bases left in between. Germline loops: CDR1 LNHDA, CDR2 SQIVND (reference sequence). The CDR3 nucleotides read TGTGCCAGTCGAATTGGCGGAGGGAATGAGCAGTTCTTC. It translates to CASRIGGGNEQFF.

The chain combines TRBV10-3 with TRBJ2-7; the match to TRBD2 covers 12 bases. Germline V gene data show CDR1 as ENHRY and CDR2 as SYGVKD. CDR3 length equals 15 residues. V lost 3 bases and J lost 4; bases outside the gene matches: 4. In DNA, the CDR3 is TGTGCCATCAGTGACCCTAGCGGGGGGGCGTACGAGCAGTACTTC. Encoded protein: CAISDPSGGAYEQYF.

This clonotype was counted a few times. The CDR3 DNA follows: TGTGCCTGGAGTGTACTTGGAGGGGTAGAAGCTTTCTTT. It translates to CAWSVLGGVEAFF. This sequence joins TRBV30 and TRBJ1-1; tentative D call: TRBD1 (5 bases). The V end was cut by 0 bases, the J end by 8 bases, with 13 bases between. Germline V gene lookup returns CDR1 GTSNPN and CDR2 SVGIG (reference sequence). The CDR3 totals 13 residues.

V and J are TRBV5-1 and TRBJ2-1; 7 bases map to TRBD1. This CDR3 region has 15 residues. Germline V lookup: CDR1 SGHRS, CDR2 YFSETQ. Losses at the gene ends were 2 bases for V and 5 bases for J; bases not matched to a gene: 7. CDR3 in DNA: TGCGCCAGCAGCTTAACAGGACAGGAGAACAATGAGCAGTTCTTC. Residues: CASSLTGQENNEQFF.

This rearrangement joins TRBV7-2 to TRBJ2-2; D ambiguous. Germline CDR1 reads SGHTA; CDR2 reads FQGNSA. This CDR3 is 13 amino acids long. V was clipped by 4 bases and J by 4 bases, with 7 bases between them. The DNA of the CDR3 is TGTGCCAGCAGCTACGACTTCACCGGGGAGCTGTTTTTT. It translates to CASSYDFTGELFF.

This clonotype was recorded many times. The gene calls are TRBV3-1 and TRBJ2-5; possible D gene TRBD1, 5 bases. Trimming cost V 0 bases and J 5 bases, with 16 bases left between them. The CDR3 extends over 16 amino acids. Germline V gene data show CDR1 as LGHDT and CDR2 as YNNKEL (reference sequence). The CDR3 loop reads CASSQDLLRDWETQYF. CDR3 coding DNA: TGTGCCAGCAGCCAAGACCTCCTCAGGGATTGGGAGACCCAGTACTTC.

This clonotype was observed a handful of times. Here the CDR3 DNA reads TGTGCCACCAGTGATTCCGGGACTTTGGAACCTGAAGCTTTCTTT. It encodes CATSDSGTLEPEAFF. J is TRBJ1-1 and V is TRBV24-1, with a tentative D call TRBD1 (5 bases). This CDR3 has 15 amino acids. Germline V gene sequence: CDR1 KGHDR, CDR2 SFDVKD. The V gene lost 2 bases and the J gene lost 6 bases, with 15 bases spanning the gap.

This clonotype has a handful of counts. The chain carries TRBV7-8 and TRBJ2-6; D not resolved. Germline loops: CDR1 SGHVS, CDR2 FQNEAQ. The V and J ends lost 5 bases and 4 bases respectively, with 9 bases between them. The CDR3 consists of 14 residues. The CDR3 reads CASSLDVGANVLTF. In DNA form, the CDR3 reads TGTGCCAGCAGCCTGGATGTGGGGGCCAACGTCCTGACTTTC.

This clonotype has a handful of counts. CDR3 sequence (DNA): TGTGCCAGCAGTGAACGACAGGAGAGTGGCTACACCTTC. This gives the protein CASSERQESGYTF. The chain recombines TRBV2 with TRBJ1-2; possible D gene TRBD1, 6 bases. This CDR3 region has 13 residues. The V and J ends lost 2 bases and 7 bases respectively, with 11 bases between them. CDR1 SNHLY and CDR2 FYNNEI come from the germline V gene.

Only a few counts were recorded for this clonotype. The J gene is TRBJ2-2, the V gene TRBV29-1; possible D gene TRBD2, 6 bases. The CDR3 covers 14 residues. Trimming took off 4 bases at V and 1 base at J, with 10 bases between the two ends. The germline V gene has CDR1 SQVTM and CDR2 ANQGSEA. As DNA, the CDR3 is TGCAGCGTTGGACGTAGCGGGAACACCGGGGAGCTGTTTTTT. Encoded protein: CSVGRSGNTGELFF.